This TCR beta chain derives from a study of T cells in Graves' hyperthyroidism and ophthalmopathy. This clonotype was detected a few times. Its antigen is not known. Researchers amplified the TCR beta CDR3 regions from RNA transcripts. HTBI primers were employed in a first-round RT-PCR of the TCR CDR3. MiXCR, run by TCRdb on the multiplex PCR reads, gives a single entry per CDR3 protein. The table records about 530,000 distinct CDR3 sequences, approximately 17% of them present only once. PBMCs came from 9 to 10 ml fresh peripheral blood. The study's findings and limits: Ophthalmopathy was separated from stable hyperthyroidism by a 13 V-J model.

With V trimmed by 5 bases and J by 4 bases, 12 bases remained unmatched. Looked up from germline, CDR1 is LGHNA and CDR2 is YNFKEQ. The CDR3 is 16 residues long. This sequence joins TRBV4-2 and TRBJ1-2, with 8 bases identical to TRBD1. Sequencing was done on a sample of blood. This sequence originates from a woman between 18 and 29 years old with Graves' ophthalmopathy. CDR3 nucleotide sequence: TGTGCCAGCAGCGACAGGGGAGAGCGGGAGTCCTATGGCTACACCTTC. It yields the protein CASSDRGERESYGYTF.